This T cell receptor (beta chain) was identified in a study of early T cells in non-severe SARS-CoV-2 infection. The CDR3 covers 11 residues. With 5 bases removed from V and 8 bases from J, the gap between germline ends came to 7 bases. A single record per CDR3 protein comes from TCRdb applying MiXCR to the 5' RACE reads. Found here are tens of thousands of distinct CDR3 sequences, approximately 12% of them singletons; the top ten hold roughly 1.3%. This clonotype came up many times. The receptor was isolated from an adult who was a healthcare worker with PCR-confirmed SARS-CoV-2 infection or an uninfected control (not recorded which). J is TRBJ2-1 and V is TRBV12-3 or TRBV12-4; the D call may be TRBD1 or TRBD2 (5 bases each). Sequenced sample: whole blood. CDR3 region: CASSPGHEQFF. The CDR3 DNA follows: TGTGCCAGCAGTCCGGGACATGAGCAGTTCTTC.